The TCR beta chain described here comes from a study of Graves' ophthalmopathy and Graves' hyperthyroidism. Researchers took RNA transcripts and amplified TCR beta CDR3 regions from them. RT-PCR with HTBI primers came first, then second-round multiplex PCR. MiXCR was run by TCRdb on the multiplex PCR reads, yielding one entry per CDR3 protein. The repertoire holds just over 400,000 distinct CDR3 sequences, around 21% seen once, with around 3.1% in the top ten. The CDR3 runs to 14 residues. From germline, CDR1 is ENHRY and CDR2 SYGVKD. This clonotype was seen at least ten times. At one boundary the junction diverges from the germline segment, which might be a read error.

Sequenced material: peripheral blood. V is TRBV10-3 and J is TRBJ2-7; TRBD2 matches at 7 bases. The receptor was derived from a young woman with stable Graves' hyperthyroidism. The CDR3 DNA sequence: TGTGCCACCGTAGCGGGCTCAAGCTCCTACGAGCAGCACTTC. It codes for CATVAGSSSYEQHF.